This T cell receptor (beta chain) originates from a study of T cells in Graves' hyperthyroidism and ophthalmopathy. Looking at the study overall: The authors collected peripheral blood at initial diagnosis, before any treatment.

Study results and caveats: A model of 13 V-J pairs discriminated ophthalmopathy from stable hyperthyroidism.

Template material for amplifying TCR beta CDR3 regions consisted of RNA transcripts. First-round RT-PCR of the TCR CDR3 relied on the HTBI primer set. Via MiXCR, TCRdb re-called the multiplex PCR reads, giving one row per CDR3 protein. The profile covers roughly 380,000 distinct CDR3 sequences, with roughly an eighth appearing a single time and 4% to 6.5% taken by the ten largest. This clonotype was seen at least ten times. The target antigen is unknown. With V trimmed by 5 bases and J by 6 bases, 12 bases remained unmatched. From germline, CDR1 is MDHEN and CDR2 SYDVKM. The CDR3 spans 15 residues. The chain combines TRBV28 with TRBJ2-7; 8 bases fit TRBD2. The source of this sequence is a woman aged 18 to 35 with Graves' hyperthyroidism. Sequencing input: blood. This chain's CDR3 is CASSPSGAGGSEQYF. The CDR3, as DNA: TGTGCCAGCAGTCCCTCAGGCGCGGGAGGATCCGAGCAGTACTTC.